This T cell receptor beta chain stems from a study of OX40 agonist ivuxolimab in advanced cancers. The CDR3 has 14 amino acids. Germline V lookup: CDR1 SGHRS, CDR2 YFSETQ. The trim removed 10 bases at V and 7 bases at J, leaving 13 bases unmatched. Sequencing used immunoSEQ multiplex PCR; TCRdb keeps in-frame clones, though not all of them. This table has tens of thousands of clones, approximately 85% appearing once. This chain links TRBV5-1 with TRBJ1-4, with TRBD1 matching over 7 bases. Sequenced material: CD4+ or CD8+ T cells sorted from blood, taken in a trial of the OX40 agonist ivuxolimab. The TCR was taken from an adult with an advanced solid tumor such as melanoma, head and neck, liver or kidney cancer. CDR3 loop: CAFSRGPTFEKLFF. CDR3 bases: TGCGCCTTTTCGAGGGGGCCAACGTTTGAAAAACTGTTTTTT.